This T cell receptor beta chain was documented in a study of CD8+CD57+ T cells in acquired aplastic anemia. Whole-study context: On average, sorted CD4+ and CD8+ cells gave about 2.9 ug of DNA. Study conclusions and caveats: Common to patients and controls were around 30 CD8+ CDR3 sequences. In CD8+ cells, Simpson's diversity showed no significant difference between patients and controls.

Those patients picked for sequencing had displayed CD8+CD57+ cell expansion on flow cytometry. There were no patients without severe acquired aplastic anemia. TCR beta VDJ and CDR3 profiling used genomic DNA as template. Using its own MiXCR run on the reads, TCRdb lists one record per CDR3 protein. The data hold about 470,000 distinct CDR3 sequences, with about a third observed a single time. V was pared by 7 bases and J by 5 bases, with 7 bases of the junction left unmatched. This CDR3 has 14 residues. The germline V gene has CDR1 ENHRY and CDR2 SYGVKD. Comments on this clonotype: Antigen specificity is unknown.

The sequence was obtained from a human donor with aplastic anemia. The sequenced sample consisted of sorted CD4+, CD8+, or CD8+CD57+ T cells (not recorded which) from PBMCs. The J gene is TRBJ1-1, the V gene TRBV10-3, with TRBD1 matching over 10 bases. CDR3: CAIKEGQGSTEAFF. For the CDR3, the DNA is TGTGCCATCAAAGAGGGACAGGGGAGTACTGAAGCTTTCTTT.